This T cell receptor (beta chain) was recorded in a study of response to subunit inactivated influenza vaccine. Study-wide results and limits: It was the authors' suggestion that each seasonal influenza vaccination recruits few new T cells.

Concerning this clonotype: Its antigen is as yet unknown.

Germline CDR1 SGHAT, CDR2 FQNNGV. This CDR3 spans 15 amino acids. The germline V and J ends were trimmed by 6 bases and 6 bases, with 18 bases remaining between them. One entry per CDR3 protein results from TCRdb running MiXCR on the RT-PCR reads. The sample has 610,000 or so distinct CDR3 sequences; 11% to 15% are singletons. The source is a man aged 45-65 years who received an inactivated influenza vaccine. The rearrangement uses TRBV11-2 and TRBJ1-5; D might be TRBD1 (5 bases). The sample in question was PBMCs from blood, obtained roughly 12 days after vaccination. Here the CDR3 reads CASSRGEGRGQPQHF. The DNA of the CDR3 is TGTGCCAGCAGTAGAGGGGAAGGAAGGGGTCAGCCCCAGCATTTT.